The present TCR beta chain was sequenced within a study of T cells in Graves' hyperthyroidism and ophthalmopathy. TCR beta CDR3 sequences were amplified from RNA transcripts. First-round RT-PCR of the TCR CDR3 relied on the HTBI primer set. TCRdb fed the multiplex PCR reads into MiXCR, producing one record per CDR3 protein. Here the sample spans 89,000 or so distinct CDR3 sequences, roughly 37% being singletons. Germline V gives CDR1 LNHNV, CDR2 YYDKDF (reference sequence). J gave up 0 bases and V 3 bases, and 3 bases lay outside the gene matches. This CDR3 contains 15 residues. The sample comprised peripheral blood or thyroid tissue (not recorded which). This sequence joins TRBV15 and TRBJ2-7; 9 nucleotides line up with TRBD2. The receptor was isolated from a woman aged 25 to 39 with Graves' hyperthyroidism. The CDR3 coding sequence is TGTGCCACCAGCAGCAAGGGACTAGCCTCCTACGAGCAGTACTTC. Protein product: CATSSKGLASYEQYF.